This T cell receptor (beta chain) was documented in a study of blood T cell repertoires in COVID-19. The wider study: Researchers got acute and convalescent COVID-19 samples from the United States, Italy and Spain.

Authors' data handling: The authors estimated nucleated cell counts from reference gene primer amplification. Clones were read by immunoSEQ multiplex PCR, and TCRdb kept only the in-frame ones, dropping some. The V and J calls and clone size are taken from that table; D and trimming were inferred from the DNA. This table holds around 80,000 clones, more than 80% found once. Germline lookup yields CDR1 MDHEN and CDR2 SYDVKM. V shed 1 base, J shed 7 bases, and the junction held 10 bases outside the gene matches. CDR3 size: 15 residues. Input material: peripheral blood. This sequence originates from a woman older than 75 with acute or convalescent COVID-19. The chain is built from TRBV28 and TRBJ2-7, with TRBD1 matching over 7 bases. CDR3 DNA sequence: TGTGCCAGCAGTTTATATACACCTAGGGGGCGTGAGCAGTACTTC. Protein product: CASSLYTPRGREQYF.